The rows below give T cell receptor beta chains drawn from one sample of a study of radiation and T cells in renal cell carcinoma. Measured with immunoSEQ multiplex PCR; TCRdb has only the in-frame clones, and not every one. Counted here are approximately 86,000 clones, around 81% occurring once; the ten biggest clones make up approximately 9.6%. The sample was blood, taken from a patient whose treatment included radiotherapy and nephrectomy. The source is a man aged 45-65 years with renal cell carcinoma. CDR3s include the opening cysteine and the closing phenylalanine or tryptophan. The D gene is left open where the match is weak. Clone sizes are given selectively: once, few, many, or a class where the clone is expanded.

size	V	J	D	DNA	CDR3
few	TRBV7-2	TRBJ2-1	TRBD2	TGTGCCAGCAGGCAACTACTAGCGCGCTCCTACAATGAGCAGTTCTTC	CASRQLLARSYNEQFF
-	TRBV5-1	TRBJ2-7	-	TGCGCCAGCAGCTTGGCGGGGCGGGAAGTCCACGAGCAGTACTTC	CASSLAGREVHEQYF
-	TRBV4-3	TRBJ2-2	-	TGCGCCAGCAGCCAAGCCCGGCAGGGGACGGGCGGGGAGCTGTTTTTT	CASSQARQGTGGELFF
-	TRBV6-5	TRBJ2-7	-	TGTGCCAGCAGTTATGATCCGACGGGTGAGCAGTACTTC	CASSYDPTGEQYF
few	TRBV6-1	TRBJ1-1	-	TGTGCCAGCAGTGAATTAGTCTCGGACACTGAAGCTTTCTTT	CASSELVSDTEAFF
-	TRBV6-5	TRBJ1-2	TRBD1	TGTGCCAGCAGAAGCGACAGGGGGGGAGGCTACACCTTC	CASRSDRGGGYTF
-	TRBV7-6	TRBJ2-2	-	TGTGCCAGCAGCCCACAACAGGGCACCGGGGAGCTGTTTTTT	CASSPQQGTGELFF
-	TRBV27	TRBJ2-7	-	TGTGCCAGCAGTTTAGGGGCAGCTTCCTACGAGCAGTACTTC	CASSLGAASYEQYF
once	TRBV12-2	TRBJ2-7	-	TGTGCAAGTCGCCCACGCCCCCGACCCGAGCAGTACTTC	CASRPRPRPEQYF
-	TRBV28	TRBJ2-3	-	TGTGCCAGCACGTCCTTAGTGGATACGCAGTATTTT	CASTSLVDTQYF
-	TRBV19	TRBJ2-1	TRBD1	TGTGCCAGTAGTATCAGTCAGGGGGCCTACAATGAGCAGTTCTTC	CASSISQGAYNEQFF
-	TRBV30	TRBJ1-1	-	TGTGCCTGGAGTCAGGGCTCGGGGACTGAAGCTTTCTTT	CAWSQGSGTEAFF
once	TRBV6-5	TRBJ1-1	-	TGTGCCAGCAGTCGGGACACAGACACTGAAGCTTTCTTT	CASSRDTDTEAFF
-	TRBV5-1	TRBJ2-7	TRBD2	TGCGCCAGCAGCTTGGTGGCGGGAGAGGAGGAGCAGTACTTC	CASSLVAGEEEQYF
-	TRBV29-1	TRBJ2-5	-	TGCAGCGTTGTTGGGGGACTCTCCCAAGAGACCCAGTACTTC	CSVVGGLSQETQYF
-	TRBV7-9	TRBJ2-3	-	TGTGCCAGCAGCGACTTGATTACAGATACGCAGTATTTT	CASSDLITDTQYF
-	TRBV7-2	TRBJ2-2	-	TGTGCCAGCAGCCCCCATATGAACACCGGGGAGCTGTTTTTT	CASSPHMNTGELFF
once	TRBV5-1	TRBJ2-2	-	TGCGCCAGCAGCTTGGAGCGGGTCGCGAACACCGGGGAGCTGTTTTTT	CASSLERVANTGELFF
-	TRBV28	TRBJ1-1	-	TGTGCCAGCAGCTCTGCCCCCAAACCCTGGAATGTTTTCTTT	CASSSAPKPWNVFF
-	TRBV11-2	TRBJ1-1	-	TGTGCCAGCAGCACGACAGTGGACACTGAAGCTTTCTTT	CASSTTVDTEAFF
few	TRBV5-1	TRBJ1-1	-	TGCGCCAGCTGGGCCCGGAACACTGAAGCTTTCTTT	CASWARNTEAFF
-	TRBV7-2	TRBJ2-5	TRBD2	TGTGCCAGCAGCCTGGACTCGGGACTAGCGGTGCAAGAGACCCAGTACTTC	CASSLDSGLAVQETQYF
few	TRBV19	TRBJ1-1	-	TGTGCCAGTAGTATAAGCAGGCCGCCTACCTCTTTT	CASSISRPPTSF
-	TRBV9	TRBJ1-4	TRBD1	TGTGCCAGCAGCGTCGCACAGGGGGCGCATAATGAAAAACTGTTTTTT	CASSVAQGAHNEKLFF
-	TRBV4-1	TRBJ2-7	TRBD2	TGCGCCAGCAGCCAACCGACTAGCGGGAGTCGGAACGAGCAGTACTTC	CASSQPTSGSRNEQYF
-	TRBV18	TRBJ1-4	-	TGTGCCAGCTCACCGCGGACAGTTAATAATGAAAAACTGTTTTTT	CASSPRTVNNEKLFF
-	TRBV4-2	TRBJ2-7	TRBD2	TGTGCCTCAACAAAAGACGGCCAGCGGGGAGACTACGAGCAGTACTTC	CASTKDGQRGDYEQYF
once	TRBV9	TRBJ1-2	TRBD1	TGTGCCAGCAGCGTAGCTATGGGACAGGGCTACACCTTC	CASSVAMGQGYTF
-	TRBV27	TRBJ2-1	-	TGTGCCAGCATGGGGGGACCGTCCTACAATGAGCAGTTCTTC	CASMGGPSYNEQFF
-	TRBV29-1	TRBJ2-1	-	TGCAGCGCAACCGACAGGACCGATTACAATGAGCAGTTCTTC	CSATDRTDYNEQFF
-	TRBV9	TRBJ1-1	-	TGTGCCAGCAGCGGAGCCCCAGGGTTCGGGGACACTGAAGCTTTCTTT	CASSGAPGFGDTEAFF
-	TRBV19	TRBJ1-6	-	TGTGCCAGCGCCCGGGGACCGACATATAATTCACCCCTCCACTTT	CASARGPTYNSPLHF
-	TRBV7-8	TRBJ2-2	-	TGTGCCAGCAGCTTAGGTCTGGGGCAGTATTCCACCGGGGAGCTGTTTTTT	CASSLGLGQYSTGELFF
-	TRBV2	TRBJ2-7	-	TGTGCCAGCATCAACGAAAGGCTGGGCTACGAGCAGTACTTC	CASINERLGYEQYF
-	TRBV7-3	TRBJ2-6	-	TGTGCCAGCAGCTTCTCATCTTCCGGGGCCAACGTCCTGACTTTC	CASSFSSSGANVLTF
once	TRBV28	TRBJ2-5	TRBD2	TGTGCCAGCAGTTTCTCTAGCGGGAGGACAGAGACCCAGTACTTC	CASSFSSGRTETQYF
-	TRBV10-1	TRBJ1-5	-	TGCGCCAGCCCTCGTACAGCCGGGGCAAATCAGCCCCAGCATTTT	CASPRTAGANQPQHF
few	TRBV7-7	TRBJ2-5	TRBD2	TGTGCTAGCAGCTTAGAGGCTAGCGGGGGGGCCGGAGAGACCCAGTACTTC	CASSLEASGGAGETQYF
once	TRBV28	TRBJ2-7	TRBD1	TGTGCCAGCAGAGACTCGGGACAGGGATCGTACGAGCAGTACTTC	CASRDSGQGSYEQYF
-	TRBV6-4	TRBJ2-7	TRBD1	TGTGCCAGCAGTGCCCCGCCCGGGACAGGGGGCCACGAGCAGTACTTC	CASSAPPGTGGHEQYF
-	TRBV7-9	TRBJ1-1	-	TGTGCCAGCAGCTTGTTAACAGGGACAAACACTGAAGCTTTCTTT	CASSLLTGTNTEAFF
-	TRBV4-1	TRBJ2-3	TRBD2	TGCGCCAGCAGCCTTTCCGGGACTAGCGGGACCTACACAGATACGCAGTATTTT	CASSLSGTSGTYTDTQYF
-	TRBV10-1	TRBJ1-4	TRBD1	TGCGCCAGCAACCGACAGGGGGAACTTAATGAAAAACTGTTTTTT	CASNRQGELNEKLFF